What follows describes a single TCR beta chain. What it binds is unknown. This sample was included in a study of spatial heterogeneity in lung cancer. Overall study: Beta-chain sequences were consistently detected more often than alpha-chain sequences.

The time point: sample taken at primary tumor resection. Whole RNA was taken from tumor, nontumor lung or frozen PBMC; it was then sequenced unsorted. The V gene end was trimmed by 2 bases and the J gene end by 5 bases; junction bases not matched to a gene: 7. CDR3 length: 15 amino acids. Germline V CDR1 and CDR2: SGHTA, FQGTGA. Whole-study findings and limits: Tumor mutation count correlated with how many alpha and beta TCRs expanded intratumorally. Approximate estimated coverage of tumor T cells amounted to around 6.9% for alpha and roughly 13% for beta chains. Expanded TCRs classified as ubiquitous or regional were counted, and these counts tracked ubiquitous and regional nonsynonymous mutations, respectively.

TCRdb reprocessed the 5' RACE reads with MiXCR, giving one entry per CDR3 protein. The repertoire consists of nearly 15,000 distinct CDR3 sequences, with around 7.8% occurring once and the leading ten covering 7.5% to 9.5%. This chain joins TRBV7-3 and TRBJ2-5, with 8 nucleotides matching TRBD1. The sequence was collected from a male donor with early-stage non-small cell lung cancer. Specimen: lung tumor tissue, collected at surgery. The CDR3 here is CASSLAGQGMETQYF. The CDR3, as DNA: TGTGCCAGCAGCTTAGCCGGACAGGGTATGGAGACCCAGTACTTC.